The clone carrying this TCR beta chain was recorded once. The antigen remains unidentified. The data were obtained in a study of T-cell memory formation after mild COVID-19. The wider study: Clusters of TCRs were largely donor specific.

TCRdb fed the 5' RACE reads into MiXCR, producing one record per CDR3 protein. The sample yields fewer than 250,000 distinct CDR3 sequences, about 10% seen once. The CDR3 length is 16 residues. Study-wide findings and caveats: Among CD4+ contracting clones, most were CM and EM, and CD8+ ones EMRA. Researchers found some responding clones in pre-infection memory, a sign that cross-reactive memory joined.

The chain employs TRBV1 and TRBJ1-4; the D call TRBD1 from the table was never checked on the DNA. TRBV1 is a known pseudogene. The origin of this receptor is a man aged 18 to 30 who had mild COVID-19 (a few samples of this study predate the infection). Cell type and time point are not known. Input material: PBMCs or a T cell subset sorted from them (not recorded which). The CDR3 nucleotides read TGCACCAGCAGCCCCTGGACAGGGGGAATCCGGGAAAAACTGTTTTTT. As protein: CTSSPWTGGIREKLFF.